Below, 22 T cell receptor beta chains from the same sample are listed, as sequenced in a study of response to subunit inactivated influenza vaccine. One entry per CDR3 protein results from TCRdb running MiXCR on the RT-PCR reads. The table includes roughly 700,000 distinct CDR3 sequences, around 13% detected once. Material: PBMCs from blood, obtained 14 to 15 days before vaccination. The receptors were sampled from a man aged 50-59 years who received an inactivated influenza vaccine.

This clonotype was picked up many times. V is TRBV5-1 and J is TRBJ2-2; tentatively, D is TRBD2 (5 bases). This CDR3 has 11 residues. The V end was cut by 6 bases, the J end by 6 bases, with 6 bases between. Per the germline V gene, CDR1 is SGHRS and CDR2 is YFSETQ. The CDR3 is CASKEAGELFF. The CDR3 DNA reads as TGCGCCAGCAAGGAGGCCGGGGAGCTGTTTTTT.

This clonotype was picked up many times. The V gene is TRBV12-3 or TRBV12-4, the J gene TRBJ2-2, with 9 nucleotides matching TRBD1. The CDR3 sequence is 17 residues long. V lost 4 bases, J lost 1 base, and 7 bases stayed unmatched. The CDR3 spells CASSWRGTGRNTGELFF. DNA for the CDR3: TGTGCCAGCAGTTGGCGCGGGACAGGGAGGAACACCGGGGAGCTGTTTTTT.

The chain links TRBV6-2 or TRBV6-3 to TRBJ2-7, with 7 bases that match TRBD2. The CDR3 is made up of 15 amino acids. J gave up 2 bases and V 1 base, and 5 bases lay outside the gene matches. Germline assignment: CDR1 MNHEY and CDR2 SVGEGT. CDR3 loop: CASSYFGTNPYEQYF. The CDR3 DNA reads TGTGCCAGCAGTTACTTCGGGACTAACCCCTACGAGCAGTACTTC.

Written as DNA, the CDR3 is TGTGCCTGGAGTGTAACTCTGGTGAACACTGAAGCTTTCTTT. Amino acid sequence: CAWSVTLVNTEAFF. The chain is built from TRBV30 and TRBJ1-1; D is ambiguous. Germline CDR1 GTSNPN, CDR2 SVGIG (reference sequence). The CDR3 runs 14 residues. Deletions cut 0 bases from V and 0 bases from J, with 8 bases between.

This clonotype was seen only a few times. The CDR3 nucleotides are TGTGCCAGCAGCTTAGTTGGCAGCCCTCCTACAGATACGCAGTATTTT. It specifies CASSLVGSPPTDTQYF. The chain couples TRBV11-2 to TRBJ2-3; D remains unclear. Per germline, CDR1 SGHAT and CDR2 FQNNGV. The CDR3 extends over 16 amino acids. V gave up 1 base and J gave up 3 bases, with 14 bases separating them.

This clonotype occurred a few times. CDR3: CASSNGGGEETQYF. The CDR3 DNA reads TGTGCCAGCAGTAACGGAGGGGGCGAAGAGACCCAGTACTTC. The V call is TRBV6-2 or TRBV6-3, the J call TRBJ2-5, with D tentatively TRBD1 (7 bases). The CDR3 consists of 14 residues. Germline V gene sequence: CDR1 MNHEY, CDR2 SVGEGT. V gave up 5 bases and J gave up 3 bases, with 13 bases separating them.

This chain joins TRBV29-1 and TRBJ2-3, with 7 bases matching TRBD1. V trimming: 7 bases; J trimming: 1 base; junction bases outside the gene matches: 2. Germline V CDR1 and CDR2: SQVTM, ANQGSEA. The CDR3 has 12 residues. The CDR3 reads CSADRGTDTQYF. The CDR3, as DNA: TGCAGCGCTGACAGGGGCACAGATACGCAGTATTTT.

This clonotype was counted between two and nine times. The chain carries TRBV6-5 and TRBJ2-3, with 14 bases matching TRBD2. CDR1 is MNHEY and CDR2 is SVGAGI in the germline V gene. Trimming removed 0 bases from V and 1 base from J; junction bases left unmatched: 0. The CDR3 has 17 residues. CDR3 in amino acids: CASSYSTSGGGTDTQYF. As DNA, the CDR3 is TGTGCCAGCAGTTACTCGACTAGCGGGGGGGGCACAGATACGCAGTATTTT.

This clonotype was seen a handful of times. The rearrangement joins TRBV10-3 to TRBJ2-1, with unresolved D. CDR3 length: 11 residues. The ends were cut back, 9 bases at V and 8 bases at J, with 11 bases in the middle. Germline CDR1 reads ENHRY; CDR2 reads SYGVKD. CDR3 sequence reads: CAIRASDEQFF. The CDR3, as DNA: TGTGCCATTCGGGCGAGCGATGAGCAGTTCTTC.

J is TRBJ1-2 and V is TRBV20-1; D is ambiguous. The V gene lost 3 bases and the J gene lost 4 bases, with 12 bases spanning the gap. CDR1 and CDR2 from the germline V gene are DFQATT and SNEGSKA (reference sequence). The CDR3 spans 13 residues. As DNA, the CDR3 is TGCAGTGCTAGGGAGGACTGGGGCTATGGCTACACCTTC. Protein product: CSAREDWGYGYTF.

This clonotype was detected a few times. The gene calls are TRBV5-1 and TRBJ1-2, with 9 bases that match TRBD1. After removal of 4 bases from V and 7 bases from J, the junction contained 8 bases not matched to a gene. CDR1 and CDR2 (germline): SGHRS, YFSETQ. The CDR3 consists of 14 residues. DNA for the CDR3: TGCGCCAGCAGCAAGGCTACAGGGGGCAGTGGCTACACCTTC. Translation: CASSKATGGSGYTF.

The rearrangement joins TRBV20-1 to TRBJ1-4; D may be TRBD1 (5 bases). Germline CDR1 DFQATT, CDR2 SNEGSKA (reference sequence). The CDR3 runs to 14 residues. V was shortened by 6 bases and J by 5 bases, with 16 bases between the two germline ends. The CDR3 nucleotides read TGCAGTGCGATAAGGGGCAGCTCGAATGAAAAACTGTTTTTT. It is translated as CSAIRGSSNEKLFF.

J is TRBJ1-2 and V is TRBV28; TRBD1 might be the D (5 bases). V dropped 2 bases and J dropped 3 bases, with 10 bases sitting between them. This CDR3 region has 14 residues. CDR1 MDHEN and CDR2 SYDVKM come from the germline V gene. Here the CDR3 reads CASSLGRAYYGYTF. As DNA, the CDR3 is TGTGCCAGCAGTTTAGGCAGGGCCTACTATGGCTACACCTTC.

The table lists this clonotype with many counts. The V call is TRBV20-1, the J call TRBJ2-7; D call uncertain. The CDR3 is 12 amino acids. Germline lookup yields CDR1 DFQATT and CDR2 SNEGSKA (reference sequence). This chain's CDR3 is CSASGSSYEQYF. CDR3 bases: TGCAGCGCCTCGGGCAGCTCCTACGAGCAGTACTTC.

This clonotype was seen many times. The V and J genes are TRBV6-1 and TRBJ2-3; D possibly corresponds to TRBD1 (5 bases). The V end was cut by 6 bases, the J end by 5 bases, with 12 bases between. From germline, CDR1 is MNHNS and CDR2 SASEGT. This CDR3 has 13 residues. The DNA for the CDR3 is TGTGCCAGCAGGTTCCTTAGGGGAGATACGCAGTATTTT. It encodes CASRFLRGDTQYF.

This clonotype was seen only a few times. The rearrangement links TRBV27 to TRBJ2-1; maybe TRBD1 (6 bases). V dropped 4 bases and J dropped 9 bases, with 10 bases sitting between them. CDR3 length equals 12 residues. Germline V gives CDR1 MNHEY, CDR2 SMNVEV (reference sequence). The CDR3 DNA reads TGTGCCAGCAGTTCGGACAGACGTGAGCAGTTCTTC. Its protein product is CASSSDRREQFF.

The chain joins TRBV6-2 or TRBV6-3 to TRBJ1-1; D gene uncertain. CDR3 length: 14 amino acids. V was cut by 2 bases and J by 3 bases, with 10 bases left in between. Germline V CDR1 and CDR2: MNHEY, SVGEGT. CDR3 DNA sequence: TGTGCCAGCAGTTACGGCCAGCGATACACTGAAGCTTTCTTT. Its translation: CASSYGQRYTEAFF.

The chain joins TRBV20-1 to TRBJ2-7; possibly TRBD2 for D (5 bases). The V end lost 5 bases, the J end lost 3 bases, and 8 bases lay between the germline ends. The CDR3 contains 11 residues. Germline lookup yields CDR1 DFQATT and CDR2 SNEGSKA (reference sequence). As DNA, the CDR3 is TGCAGTGCTGACCGGGACTACGAGCAGTACTTC. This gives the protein CSADRDYEQYF.

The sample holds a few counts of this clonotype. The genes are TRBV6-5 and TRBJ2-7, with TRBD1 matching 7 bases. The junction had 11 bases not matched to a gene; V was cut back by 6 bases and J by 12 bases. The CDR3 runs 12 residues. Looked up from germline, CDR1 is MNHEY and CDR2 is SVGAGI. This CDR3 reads CASSQGQYGVYF. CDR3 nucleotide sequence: TGTGCCAGCAGCCAGGGACAGTACGGTGTGTACTTC.

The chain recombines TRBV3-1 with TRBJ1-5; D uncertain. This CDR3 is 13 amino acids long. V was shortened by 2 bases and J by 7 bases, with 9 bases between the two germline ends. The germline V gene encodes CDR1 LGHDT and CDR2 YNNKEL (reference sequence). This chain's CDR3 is CASSQTPQQPQHF. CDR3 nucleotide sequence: TGTGCCAGCAGCCAAACTCCTCAACAGCCCCAGCATTTT.

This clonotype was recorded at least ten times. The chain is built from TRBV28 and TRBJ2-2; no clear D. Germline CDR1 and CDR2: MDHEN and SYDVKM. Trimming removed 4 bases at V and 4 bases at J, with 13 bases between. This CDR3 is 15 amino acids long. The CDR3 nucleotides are TGTGCCAGCAGTTCCCCGGACCCTTCCACCGGGGAGCTGTTTTTT. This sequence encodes CASSSPDPSTGELFF.

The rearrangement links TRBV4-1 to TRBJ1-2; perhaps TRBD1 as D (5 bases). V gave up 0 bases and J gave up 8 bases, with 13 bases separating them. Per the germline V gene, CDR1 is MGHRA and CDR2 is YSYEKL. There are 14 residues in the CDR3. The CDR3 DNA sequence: TGCGCCAGCAGCCAAGATGGTCAGGGATGGGGCTACACCTTC. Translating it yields CASSQDGQGWGYTF.